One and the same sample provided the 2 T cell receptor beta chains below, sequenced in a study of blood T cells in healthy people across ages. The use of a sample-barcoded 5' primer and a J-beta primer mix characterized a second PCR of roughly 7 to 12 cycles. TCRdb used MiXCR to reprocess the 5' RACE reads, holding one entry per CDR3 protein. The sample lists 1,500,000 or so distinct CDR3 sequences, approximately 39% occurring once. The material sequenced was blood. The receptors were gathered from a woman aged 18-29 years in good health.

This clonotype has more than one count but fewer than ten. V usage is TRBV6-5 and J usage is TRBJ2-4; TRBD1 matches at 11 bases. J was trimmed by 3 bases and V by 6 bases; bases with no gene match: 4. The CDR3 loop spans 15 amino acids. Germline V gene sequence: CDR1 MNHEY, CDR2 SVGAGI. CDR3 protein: CASSRDRGSKNIQYF. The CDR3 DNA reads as TGTGCCAGCAGCAGGGACAGGGGGAGCAAAAACATTCAGTACTTC.

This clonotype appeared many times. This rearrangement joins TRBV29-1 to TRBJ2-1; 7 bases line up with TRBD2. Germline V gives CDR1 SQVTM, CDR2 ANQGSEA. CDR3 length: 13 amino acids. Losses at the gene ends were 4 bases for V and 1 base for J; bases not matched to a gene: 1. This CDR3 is CSVGGRSYNEQFF. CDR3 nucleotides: TGCAGCGTTGGCGGGAGATCCTACAATGAGCAGTTCTTC.